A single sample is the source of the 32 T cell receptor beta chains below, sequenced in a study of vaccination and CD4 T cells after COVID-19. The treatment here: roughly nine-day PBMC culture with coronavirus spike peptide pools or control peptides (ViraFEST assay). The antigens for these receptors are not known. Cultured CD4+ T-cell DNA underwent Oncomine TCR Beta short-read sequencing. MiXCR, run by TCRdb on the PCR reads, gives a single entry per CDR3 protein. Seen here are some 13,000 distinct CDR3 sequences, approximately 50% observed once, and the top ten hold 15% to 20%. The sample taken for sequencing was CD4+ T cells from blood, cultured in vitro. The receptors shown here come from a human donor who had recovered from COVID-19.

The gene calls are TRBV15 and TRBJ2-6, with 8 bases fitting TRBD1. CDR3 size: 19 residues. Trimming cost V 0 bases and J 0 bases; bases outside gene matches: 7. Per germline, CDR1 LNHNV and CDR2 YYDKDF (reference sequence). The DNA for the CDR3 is TGTGCCACCAGCAGAGATCGGACAGGGACAGGCTCTGGGGCCAACGTCCTGACTTTC. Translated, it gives CATSRDRTGTGSGANVLTF.

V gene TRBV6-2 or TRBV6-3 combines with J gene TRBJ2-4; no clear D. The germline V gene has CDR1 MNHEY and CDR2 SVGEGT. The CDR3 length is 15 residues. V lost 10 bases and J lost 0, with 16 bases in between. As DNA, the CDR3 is TGTGCCACCCATCTGGGGTCCCTAGCCAAAAACATTCAGTACTTC. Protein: CATHLGSLAKNIQYF.

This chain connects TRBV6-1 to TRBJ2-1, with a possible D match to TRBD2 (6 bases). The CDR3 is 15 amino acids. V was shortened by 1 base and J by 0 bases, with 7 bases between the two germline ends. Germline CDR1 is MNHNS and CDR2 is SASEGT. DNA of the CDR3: TGTGCCAGCAGTGAAGTCGGGGGCTCCTACAATGAGCAGTTCTTC. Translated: CASSEVGGSYNEQFF.

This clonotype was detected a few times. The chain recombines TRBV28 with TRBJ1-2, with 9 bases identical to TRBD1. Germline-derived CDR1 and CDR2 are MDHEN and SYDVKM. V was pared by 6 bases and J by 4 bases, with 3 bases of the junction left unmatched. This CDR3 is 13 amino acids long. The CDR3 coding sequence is TGTGCCAGCAGAGGACAGGGGTCCTATGGCTACACCTTC. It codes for CASRGQGSYGYTF.

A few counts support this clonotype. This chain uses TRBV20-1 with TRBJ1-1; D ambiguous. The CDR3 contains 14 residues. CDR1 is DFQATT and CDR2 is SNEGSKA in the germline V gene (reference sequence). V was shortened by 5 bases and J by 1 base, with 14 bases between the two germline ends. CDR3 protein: CSAYLGGQNTEAFF. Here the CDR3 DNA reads TGCAGTGCTTATTTGGGCGGTCAGAACACTGAAGCTTTCTTT.

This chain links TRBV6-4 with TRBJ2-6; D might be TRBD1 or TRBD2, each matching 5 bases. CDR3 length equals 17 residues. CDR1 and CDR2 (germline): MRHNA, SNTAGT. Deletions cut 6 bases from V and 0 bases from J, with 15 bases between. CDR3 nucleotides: TGTGCCAGCAGACCCCGGGTGAGGGGCTCTGGGGCCAACGTCCTGACTTTC. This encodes CASRPRVRGSGANVLTF.

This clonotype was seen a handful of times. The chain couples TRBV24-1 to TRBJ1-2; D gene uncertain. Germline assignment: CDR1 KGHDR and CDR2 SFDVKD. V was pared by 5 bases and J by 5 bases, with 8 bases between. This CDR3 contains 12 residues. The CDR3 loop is CATSAQSYGYTF. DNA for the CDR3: TGTGCCACCAGTGCCCAGTCTTATGGCTACACCTTC.

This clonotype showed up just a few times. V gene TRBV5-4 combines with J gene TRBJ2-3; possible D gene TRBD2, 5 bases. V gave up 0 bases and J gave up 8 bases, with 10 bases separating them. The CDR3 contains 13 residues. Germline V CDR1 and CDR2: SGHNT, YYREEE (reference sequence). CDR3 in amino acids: CASSLGVGVTQYF. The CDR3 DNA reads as TGTGCCAGCAGCTTGGGAGTCGGGGTTACGCAGTATTTT.

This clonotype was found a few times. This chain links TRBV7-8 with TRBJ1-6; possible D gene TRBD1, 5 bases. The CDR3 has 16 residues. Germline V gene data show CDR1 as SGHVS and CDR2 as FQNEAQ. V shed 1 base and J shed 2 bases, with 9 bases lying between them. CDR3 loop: CASSLERGAYNSPLHF. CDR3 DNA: TGTGCCAGCAGCTTAGAGCGGGGGGCCTATAATTCACCCCTCCACTTT.

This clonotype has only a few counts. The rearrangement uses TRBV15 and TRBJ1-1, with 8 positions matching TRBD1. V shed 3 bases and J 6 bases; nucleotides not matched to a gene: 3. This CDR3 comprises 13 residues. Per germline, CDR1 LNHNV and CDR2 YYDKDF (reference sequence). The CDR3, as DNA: TGTGCCACCAGCAGGGACAGGGTCTCTGAAGCTTTCTTT. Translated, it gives CATSRDRVSEAFF.

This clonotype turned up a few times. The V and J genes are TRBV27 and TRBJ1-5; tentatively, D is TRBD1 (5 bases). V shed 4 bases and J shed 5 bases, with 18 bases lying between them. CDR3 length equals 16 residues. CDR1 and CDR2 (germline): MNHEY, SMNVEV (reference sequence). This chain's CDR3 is CASSSGLRDGYQPQHF. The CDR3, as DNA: TGTGCCAGCAGTTCAGGGCTCAGGGACGGATATCAGCCCCAGCATTTT.

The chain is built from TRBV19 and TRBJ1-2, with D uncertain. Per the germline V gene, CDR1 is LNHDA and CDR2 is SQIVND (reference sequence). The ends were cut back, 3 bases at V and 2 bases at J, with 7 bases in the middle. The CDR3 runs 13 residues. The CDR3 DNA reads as TGTGCCAGTAGTATCGCCAGGAACTATGGCTACACCTTC. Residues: CASSIARNYGYTF. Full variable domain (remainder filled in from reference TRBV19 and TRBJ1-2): DGGITQSPKYLFRKEGQNVTLSCEQNLNHDAMYWYRQDPGQGLRLIYYSQIVNDFQKGDIAEGYSVSREKKESFPLTVTSAQKNPTAFYLCASSIARNYGYTFGSGTRLTVV.

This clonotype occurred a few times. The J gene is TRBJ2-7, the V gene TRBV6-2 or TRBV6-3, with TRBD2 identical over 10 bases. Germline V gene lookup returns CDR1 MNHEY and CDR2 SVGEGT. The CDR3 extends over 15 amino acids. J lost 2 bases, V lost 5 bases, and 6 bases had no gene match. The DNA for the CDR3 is TGTGCCAGCAGTGACCTAGCGGGGGCTACCTACGAGCAGTACTTC. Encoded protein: CASSDLAGATYEQYF.

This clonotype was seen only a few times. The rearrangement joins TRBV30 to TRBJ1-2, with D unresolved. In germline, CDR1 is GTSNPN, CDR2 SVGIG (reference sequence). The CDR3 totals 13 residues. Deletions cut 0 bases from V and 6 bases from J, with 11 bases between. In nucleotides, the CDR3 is TGTGCCTGGAGTGTAAAGGGAACAGATGGCTACACCTTC. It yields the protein CAWSVKGTDGYTF.

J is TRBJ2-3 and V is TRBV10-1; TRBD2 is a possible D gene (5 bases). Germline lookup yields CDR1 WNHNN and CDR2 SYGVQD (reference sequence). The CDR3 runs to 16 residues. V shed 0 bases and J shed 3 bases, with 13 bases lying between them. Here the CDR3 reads CASSESGWELTDTQYF. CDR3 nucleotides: TGCGCCAGCAGTGAGTCGGGGTGGGAGTTGACAGATACGCAGTATTTT.

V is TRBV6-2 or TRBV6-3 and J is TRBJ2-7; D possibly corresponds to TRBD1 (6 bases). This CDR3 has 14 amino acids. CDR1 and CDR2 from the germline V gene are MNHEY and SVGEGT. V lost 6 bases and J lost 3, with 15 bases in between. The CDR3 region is CASRRGEGVYEQYF. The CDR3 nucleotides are TGTGCCAGCAGACGAGGAGAGGGGGTCTACGAGCAGTACTTC.

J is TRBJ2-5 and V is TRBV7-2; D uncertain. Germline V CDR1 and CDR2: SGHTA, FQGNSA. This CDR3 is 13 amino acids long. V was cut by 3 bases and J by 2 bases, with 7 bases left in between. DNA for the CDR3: TGTGCCAGCAGCTTCGGCGAACAAGAGACCCAGTACTTC. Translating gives CASSFGEQETQYF.

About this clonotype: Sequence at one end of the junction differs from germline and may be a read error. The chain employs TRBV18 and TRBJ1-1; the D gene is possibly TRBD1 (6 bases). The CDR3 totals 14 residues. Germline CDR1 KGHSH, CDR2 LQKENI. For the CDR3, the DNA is TGTGCCAGCCCACCTAACGAGGGGGACACTGAAGCTTTCTTT. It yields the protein CASPPNEGDTEAFF.

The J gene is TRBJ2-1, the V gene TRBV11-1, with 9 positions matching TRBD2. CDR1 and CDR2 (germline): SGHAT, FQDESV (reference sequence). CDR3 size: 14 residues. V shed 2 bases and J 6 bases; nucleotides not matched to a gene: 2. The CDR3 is CASSLPSGINEQFF. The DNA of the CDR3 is TGTGCCAGCAGCTTACCTAGCGGGATCAATGAGCAGTTCTTC.

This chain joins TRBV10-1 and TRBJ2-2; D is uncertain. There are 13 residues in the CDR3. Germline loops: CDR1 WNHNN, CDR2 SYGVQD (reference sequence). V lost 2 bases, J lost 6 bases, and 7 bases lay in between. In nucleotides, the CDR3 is TGCGCCAGCAGTGAGCCGTTTCCCGGGGAGCTGTTTTTT. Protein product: CASSEPFPGELFF.

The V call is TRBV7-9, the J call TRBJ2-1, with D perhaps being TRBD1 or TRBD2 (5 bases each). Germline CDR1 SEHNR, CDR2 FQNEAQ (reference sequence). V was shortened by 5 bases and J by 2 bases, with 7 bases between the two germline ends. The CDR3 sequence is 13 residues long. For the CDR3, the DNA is TGTGCCAGCAGCCTGGGGGCCTACAATGAGCAGTTCTTC. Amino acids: CASSLGAYNEQFF. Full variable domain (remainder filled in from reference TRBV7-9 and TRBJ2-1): DTGVSQNPRHKITKRGQNVTFRCDPISEHNRLYWYRQTLGQGPEFLTYFQNEAQLEKSRLLSDRFSAERPKGSFSTLEIQRTEQGDSAMYLCASSLGAYNEQFFGPGTRLTVL.

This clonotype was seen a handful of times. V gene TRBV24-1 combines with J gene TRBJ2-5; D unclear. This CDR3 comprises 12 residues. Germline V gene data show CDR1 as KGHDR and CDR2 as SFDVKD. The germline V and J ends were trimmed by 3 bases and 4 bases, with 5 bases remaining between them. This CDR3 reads CATSDPGETQYF. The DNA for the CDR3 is TGTGCCACCAGTGATCCGGGAGAGACCCAGTACTTC.

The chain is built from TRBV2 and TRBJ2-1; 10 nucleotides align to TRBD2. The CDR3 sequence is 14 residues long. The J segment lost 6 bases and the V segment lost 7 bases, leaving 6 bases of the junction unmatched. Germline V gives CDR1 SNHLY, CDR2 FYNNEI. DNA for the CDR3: TGTGCCAGCAAATCTAGCGGGAGCTTCAATGAGCAGTTCTTC. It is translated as CASKSSGSFNEQFF.

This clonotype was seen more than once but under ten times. The CDR3: CASSYSGLGGNEQFF. The CDR3 bases are TGTGCCAGCAGTTACTCGGGACTAGGGGGCAATGAGCAGTTCTTC. The chain uses TRBV6-5 and TRBJ2-1; 8 positions match TRBD2. The trim removed 0 bases at V and 6 bases at J, leaving 4 bases unmatched. Germline CDR1 is MNHEY and CDR2 is SVGAGI. There are 15 residues in the CDR3.

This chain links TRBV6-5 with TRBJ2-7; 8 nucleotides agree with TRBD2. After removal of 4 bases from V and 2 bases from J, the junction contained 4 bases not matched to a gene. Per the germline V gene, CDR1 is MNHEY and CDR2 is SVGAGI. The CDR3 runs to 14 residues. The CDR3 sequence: CASSSSGRTYEQYF. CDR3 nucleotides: TGTGCCAGCAGTTCAAGCGGGAGAACCTACGAGCAGTACTTC.

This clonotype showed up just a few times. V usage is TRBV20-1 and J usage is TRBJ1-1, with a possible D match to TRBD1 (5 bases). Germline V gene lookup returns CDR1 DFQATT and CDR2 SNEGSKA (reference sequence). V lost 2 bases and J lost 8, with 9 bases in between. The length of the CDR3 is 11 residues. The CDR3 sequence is CSARTGGEAFF. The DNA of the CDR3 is TGCAGTGCTAGAACGGGGGGAGAAGCTTTCTTT.

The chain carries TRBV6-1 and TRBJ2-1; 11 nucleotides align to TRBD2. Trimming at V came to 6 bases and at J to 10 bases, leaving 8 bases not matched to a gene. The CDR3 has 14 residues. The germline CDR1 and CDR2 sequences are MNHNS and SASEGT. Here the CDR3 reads CASRDLAGGGEQFF. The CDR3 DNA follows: TGTGCCAGCAGGGATCTAGCGGGAGGCGGCGAGCAGTTCTTC.

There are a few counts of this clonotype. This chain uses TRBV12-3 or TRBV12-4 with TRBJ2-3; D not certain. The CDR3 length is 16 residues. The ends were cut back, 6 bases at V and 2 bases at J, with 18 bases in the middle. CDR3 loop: CASSPQNTLITDTQYF. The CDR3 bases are TGTGCCAGCAGCCCGCAGAACACTCTAATCACAGATACGCAGTATTTT.

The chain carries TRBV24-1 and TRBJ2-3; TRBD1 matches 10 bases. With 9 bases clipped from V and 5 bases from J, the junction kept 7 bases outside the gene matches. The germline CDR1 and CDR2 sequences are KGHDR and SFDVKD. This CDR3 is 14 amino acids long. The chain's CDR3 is CATGLTGGKDTQYF. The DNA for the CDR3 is TGTGCCACCGGGTTGACAGGGGGCAAAGATACGCAGTATTTT.

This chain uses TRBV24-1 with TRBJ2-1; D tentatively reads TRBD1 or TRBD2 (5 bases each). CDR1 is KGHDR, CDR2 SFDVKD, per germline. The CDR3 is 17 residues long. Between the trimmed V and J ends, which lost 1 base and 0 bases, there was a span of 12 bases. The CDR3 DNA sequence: TGTGCCACCAGTGATTTCGGGGCCAGCTCCTCCTACAATGAGCAGTTCTTC. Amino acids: CATSDFGASSSYNEQFF.

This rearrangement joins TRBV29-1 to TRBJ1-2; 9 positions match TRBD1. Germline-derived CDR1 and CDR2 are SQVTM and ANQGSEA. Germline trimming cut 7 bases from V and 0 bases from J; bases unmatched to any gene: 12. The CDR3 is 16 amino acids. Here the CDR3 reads CSGGTGLGDPNYGYTF. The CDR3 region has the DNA TGCAGCGGCGGGACAGGGCTTGGGGATCCTAACTATGGCTACACCTTC.

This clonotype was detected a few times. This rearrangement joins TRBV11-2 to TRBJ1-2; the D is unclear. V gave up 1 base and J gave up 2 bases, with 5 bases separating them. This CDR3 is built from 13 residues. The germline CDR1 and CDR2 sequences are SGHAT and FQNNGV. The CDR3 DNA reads TGTGCCAGCAGCTTAGGTGGGAACTATGGCTACACCTTC. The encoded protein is CASSLGGNYGYTF.